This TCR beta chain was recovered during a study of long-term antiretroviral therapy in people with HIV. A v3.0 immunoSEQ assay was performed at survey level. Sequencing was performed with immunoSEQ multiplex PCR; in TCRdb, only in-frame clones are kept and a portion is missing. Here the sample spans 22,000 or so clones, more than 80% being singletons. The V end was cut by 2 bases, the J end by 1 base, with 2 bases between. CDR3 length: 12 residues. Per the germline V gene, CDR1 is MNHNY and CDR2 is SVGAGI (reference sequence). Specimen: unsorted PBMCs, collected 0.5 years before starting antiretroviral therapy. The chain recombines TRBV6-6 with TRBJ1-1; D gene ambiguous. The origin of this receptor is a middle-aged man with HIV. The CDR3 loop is CASSYRNTEAFF. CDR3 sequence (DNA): TGTGCCAGCAGTTACAGGAACACTGAAGCTTTCTTT.